One sample yielded the 24 T cell receptor beta chains listed below, sequenced in a study of blood T cell repertoires in COVID-19. Only in-frame clones appear in the TCRdb table, and some are missing; sequencing was by immunoSEQ multiplex PCR. The table has tens of thousands of clones, approximately 73% seen once. Sequencing was carried out using peripheral blood. The receptor set was obtained from a man aged 60 to 69 with COVID-19, enrolled during active disease.

This clone was observed a few times. J is TRBJ1-1 and V is TRBV5-1, with 7 nucleotides matching TRBD1. The CDR3 is 14 amino acids. The germline V gene encodes CDR1 SGHRS and CDR2 YFSETQ. The trim removed 6 bases at V and 1 base at J, leaving 6 bases unmatched. The CDR3 DNA reads TGCGCCAGCACCGACCAGGGGGGGAACACTGAAGCTTTCTTT. Translation gives CASTDQGGNTEAFF.

The rearrangement joins TRBV7-9 to TRBJ1-1, with a weak D call TRBD1 (5 bases). CDR1 and CDR2 (germline): SEHNR, FQNEAQ (reference sequence). The CDR3 has 13 amino acids. The V end was cut by 5 bases, the J end by 7 bases, with 14 bases between. CDR3 DNA sequence: TGTGCCAGCAGCCCGGCAGGGAATGATGAAGCTTTCTTT. Protein product: CASSPAGNDEAFF.

The chain joins TRBV29-1 to TRBJ2-7; 8 bases align to TRBD2. The trim removed 7 bases at V and 6 bases at J, leaving 8 bases unmatched. CDR3 length: 12 residues. The V gene's germline CDR1 is SQVTM and CDR2 ANQGSEA. The CDR3 here is CSAVGSGIEQYF. The CDR3 nucleotides are TGCAGCGCAGTAGGTAGCGGGATCGAGCAGTACTTC.

The chain links TRBV3-1 (or the pseudogene TRBV3-2) to TRBJ2-7; 8 nucleotides match TRBD2. The CDR3 runs to 16 residues. Germline V gene lookup returns CDR1 LGHDT and CDR2 YNNKEL (reference sequence). V lost 5 bases to trimming and J lost 7 bases; unmatched junction nucleotides: 16. The CDR3: CASSDTGAGASREQYF. The CDR3 region has the DNA TGTGCCAGCAGCGACACTGGAGCGGGGGCATCTCGGGAGCAGTACTTC.

The chain carries TRBV9 and TRBJ2-2; D perhaps matches TRBD2 (5 bases). Trimming removed 3 bases at V and 5 bases at J, with 14 bases between. The CDR3 is made up of 15 amino acids. Germline assignment: CDR1 SGDLS and CDR2 YYNGEE. CDR3 in DNA: TGTGCCAGCAGCGACGACGGGGAGATTACCGGGGAGCTGTTTTTT. It is translated as CASSDDGEITGELFF.

The rearrangement uses TRBV6-5 and TRBJ2-1, with 8 positions matching TRBD2. The CDR3 length is 12 residues. V lost 5 bases, J lost 11 bases, and 5 bases stayed unmatched. Germline values: CDR1 MNHEY, CDR2 SVGAGI. CDR3 DNA sequence: TGTGCCAGCAGTAGTACTAGCGGACAGCAGTTCTTC. It is translated as CASSSTSGQQFF.

The chain couples TRBV5-6 to TRBJ2-7; a weak D match, TRBD1 (6 bases). The CDR3 sequence is 14 residues long. Deletions cut 4 bases from V and 2 bases from J, with 13 bases between. Germline V gene sequence: CDR1 SGHDT, CDR2 YYEEEE. CDR3 sequence reads: CASSEGQFPYEQYF. The CDR3 nucleotides read TGTGCCAGCAGCGAAGGACAGTTCCCCTACGAGCAGTACTTC.

This clone was observed once. The genes are TRBV5-1 and TRBJ2-1; 10 nucleotides match TRBD1. Germline V gene lookup returns CDR1 SGHRS and CDR2 YFSETQ. This CDR3 region has 17 residues. V lost 4 bases to trimming and J lost 4 bases; unmatched junction nucleotides: 11. CDR3 sequence reads: CASSREPGQGGYNEQFF. CDR3 DNA: TGCGCCAGCAGCCGAGAGCCCGGACAGGGGGGATACAATGAGCAGTTCTTC. The entire variable domain, with the rest obtained from reference TRBV5-1 and TRBJ2-1, is as follows: KAGVTQTPRYLIKTRGQQVTLSCSPISGHRSVSWYQQTPGQGLQFLFEYFSETQRNKGNFPGRFSGRQFSNSRSEMNVSTLELGDSALYLCASSREPGQGGYNEQFFGPGTRLTVL.

The chain couples TRBV30 to TRBJ2-1; D is uncertain. The V end lost 4 bases, the J end lost 4 bases, and 8 bases lay between the germline ends. The CDR3 sequence is 12 residues long. Germline V gives CDR1 GTSNPN, CDR2 SVGIG (reference sequence). CDR3 DNA sequence: TGTGCCTGGAAGAGCTTATACAATGAGCAGTTCTTC. This translates into CAWKSLYNEQFF.

The chain couples TRBV6-5 to TRBJ2-7; TRBD1 matches at 7 bases. The CDR3 runs 12 residues. CDR1 is MNHEY and CDR2 is SVGAGI in the germline V gene. V lost 6 bases to trimming and J lost 2 bases; unmatched junction nucleotides: 1. As DNA, the CDR3 is TGTGCCAGCAGCAGGGGGACCTACGAGCAGTACTTC. This sequence encodes CASSRGTYEQYF.

This chain joins TRBV19 and TRBJ1-1; the D is unclear. The CDR3 spans 14 residues. The germline V and J ends were trimmed by 4 bases and 0 bases, with 9 bases remaining between them. Germline V CDR1 and CDR2: LNHDA, SQIVND (reference sequence). The CDR3 reads CASSKRRMNTEAFF. CDR3 sequence (DNA): TGTGCCAGTAGTAAGCGGAGAATGAACACTGAAGCTTTCTTT.

The chain employs TRBV3-1 (or the pseudogene TRBV3-2) and TRBJ2-3, with 14 nucleotides matching TRBD2. The CDR3 has 14 residues. The J segment lost 6 bases and the V segment lost 4 bases, leaving 0 bases of the junction unmatched. Germline V gene lookup returns CDR1 LGHDT and CDR2 YNNKEL (reference sequence). CDR3: CASSRTSGGDTQYF. The CDR3 DNA reads TGTGCCAGCAGCCGGACTAGCGGGGGGGATACGCAGTATTTT.

CDR3 sequence: CASSPSQGDEQYF. The CDR3 DNA reads TGCGCCAGCAGCCCTTCACAGGGGGACGAGCAGTACTTC. The chain combines TRBV5-1 with TRBJ2-7; 8 bases are a match to TRBD1. Trimming removed 4 bases from V and 5 bases from J; junction bases left unmatched: 5. Germline CDR1 reads SGHRS; CDR2 reads YFSETQ. The CDR3 consists of 13 residues.

This chain links TRBV5-4 with TRBJ2-7; 14 nucleotides align to TRBD2. CDR1 is SGHNT and CDR2 is YYREEE in the germline V gene (reference sequence). J gave up 5 bases and V 4 bases, and 2 bases lay outside the gene matches. CDR3 length equals 14 residues. This CDR3 is CASSPGLAGDEQYF. CDR3 coding DNA: TGTGCCAGCAGCCCGGGACTAGCGGGGGACGAGCAGTACTTC. The full variable domain, with the rest looked up from reference TRBV5-4 and TRBJ2-7, is ETGVTQSPTHLIKTRGQQVTLRCSSQSGHNTVSWYQQALGQGPQFIFQYYREEENGRGNFPPRFSGLQFPNYSSELNVNALELDDSALYLCASSPGLAGDEQYFGPGTRLTVT.

The chain carries TRBV2 and TRBJ1-1; D might be TRBD1 (6 bases). This CDR3 has 13 amino acids. Trimming took off 3 bases at V and 7 bases at J, with 12 bases between the two ends. Germline V lookup: CDR1 SNHLY, CDR2 FYNNEI. In DNA, the CDR3 is TGTGCCAGCAGTGATGGACAGTTGAATGAAGCTTTCTTT. Translating it yields CASSDGQLNEAFF.

This clone was counted a single time. The chain carries TRBV28 and TRBJ1-1; TRBD1 matches 8 bases. J gave up 5 bases and V 6 bases, and 8 bases lay outside the gene matches. Germline V CDR1 and CDR2: MDHEN, SYDVKM. The CDR3 consists of 14 residues. The CDR3 sequence is CASRPGQGRTEAFF. The CDR3, as DNA: TGTGCCAGCAGACCCGGACAGGGAAGAACTGAAGCTTTCTTT.

The chain couples TRBV5-1 to TRBJ2-5; perhaps TRBD1 as D (5 bases). The CDR3 is 12 amino acids. CDR1 SGHRS and CDR2 YFSETQ come from the germline V gene. Trimming left V 1 base short and J 6 bases short, with 7 bases between. The CDR3 loop reads CASSLQGKTQYF. The CDR3 coding sequence is TGCGCCAGCAGCTTGCAGGGCAAGACCCAGTACTTC.

This chain uses TRBV12-3 or TRBV12-4 with TRBJ2-7; D not certain. V lost 5 bases and J 4 bases, leaving 12 bases between the germline ends. The CDR3 is 13 residues long. The CDR3 DNA reads TGTGCCAGCAGTCCAGACCCAGGATACGAGCAGTACTTC. Its translation: CASSPDPGYEQYF.

V and J are TRBV10-3 and TRBJ2-7; 7 bases are shared with TRBD2. Trimming removed 6 bases from V and 0 bases from J; junction bases left unmatched: 8. The CDR3 consists of 15 residues. In germline, CDR1 is ENHRY, CDR2 SYGVKD. The CDR3 spells CAISPGRASSYEQYF. The CDR3 DNA follows: TGTGCCATCAGCCCGGGGAGGGCCAGCTCCTACGAGCAGTACTTC.

The chain uses TRBV9 and TRBJ2-1, with 10 nucleotides matching TRBD2. V lost 0 bases, J lost 8 bases, and 5 bases stayed unmatched. Germline CDR1 is SGDLS and CDR2 is YYNGEE. This CDR3 is 15 amino acids long. The CDR3 nucleotides read TGTGCCAGCAGCGTAGTGCCTAGCGGGAGTGATGAGCAGTTCTTC. Amino acids: CASSVVPSGSDEQFF. Full variable domain (remainder filled in from reference TRBV9 and TRBJ2-1): DSGVTQTPKHLITATGQRVTLRCSPRSGDLSVYWYQQSLDQGLQFLIQYYNGEERAKGNILERFSAQQFPDLHSELNLSSLELGDSALYFCASSVVPSGSDEQFFGPGTRLTVL.

This chain connects TRBV5-6 to TRBJ1-2; 9 bases are a match to TRBD1. The CDR3 totals 15 residues. Germline-derived CDR1 and CDR2 are SGHDT and YYEEEE. With V trimmed by 2 bases and J by 7 bases, 9 bases remained unmatched. In nucleotides, the CDR3 is TGTGCCAGCAGCTTAATAGTCGGGACAGGGACTGGCTACACCTTC. Translating gives CASSLIVGTGTGYTF.

This clone was detected only a few times. CDR3 bases: TGTGCCAGCAGGGGACAGGGGGAGACCCAGTACTTC. Protein sequence: CASRGQGETQYF. This chain links TRBV2 with TRBJ2-5; TRBD1 agrees at 10 bases. V was clipped by 6 bases and J by 5 bases; unmatched bases: 0. The CDR3 is 12 residues long. The V gene's germline CDR1 is SNHLY and CDR2 FYNNEI.

In its sample, this clone was seen many times. In DNA form, the CDR3 reads TGTGCCAGCAGCTCCGGTAGGGGGAGCGATACGCAGTATTTT. This encodes CASSSGRGSDTQYF. V is TRBV5-4 and J is TRBJ2-3; D possibly corresponds to TRBD1 (6 bases). CDR1 is SGHNT, CDR2 YYREEE, per germline (reference sequence). V was pared by 3 bases and J by 6 bases, with 14 bases between. This CDR3 contains 14 residues.

The chain carries TRBV5-1 and TRBJ1-1; maybe TRBD1 (5 bases). This CDR3 spans 13 amino acids. CDR1 is SGHRS and CDR2 is YFSETQ in the germline V gene. Trimming took off 6 bases at V and 5 bases at J, with 14 bases between the two ends. The CDR3 is CASTEQGRTEAFF. CDR3 nucleotide sequence: TGCGCCAGCACGGAGCAGGGAAGGACTGAAGCTTTCTTT.